A single sample gave rise to the 23 T cell receptor beta chains below, sequenced in a study of cytomegalovirus exposure and HLA in healthy donors. Both 60 Vbeta primers and 13 Jbeta primers went into the PCR. Clones were read by immunoSEQ multiplex PCR, and TCRdb kept only the in-frame ones, dropping some. The table lists roughly 160,000 clones, around 84% of them singletons, with about 2.5% in the top ten. The sample taken for sequencing was PBMCs. The receptors were gathered from a man aged 30-40 years in good health and CMV-seropositive.

The table lists this clone with a count of one. The chain couples TRBV27 to TRBJ1-2, with TRBD1 matching over 8 bases. Germline values: CDR1 MNHEY, CDR2 SMNVEV (reference sequence). The V gene end was trimmed by 6 bases and the J gene end by 5 bases; junction bases not matched to a gene: 8. The CDR3 runs to 14 residues. The DNA of the CDR3 is TGTGCCAGCAGGCCGGGACAGGTGGAGTATGGCTACACCTTC. Amino acid sequence: CASRPGQVEYGYTF.

The chain uses TRBV5-1 and TRBJ2-3; a possible D gene is TRBD1 (5 bases). The germline V gene has CDR1 SGHRS and CDR2 YFSETQ. V was shortened by 0 bases and J by 8 bases, with 19 bases between the two germline ends. This CDR3 is built from 16 residues. The chain's CDR3 is CASSLARGQILGTQYF. DNA of the CDR3: TGCGCCAGCAGCTTGGCCCGCGGACAAATTCTCGGTACGCAGTATTTT.

The V gene is TRBV18, the J gene TRBJ2-7; D might be TRBD2 (6 bases). There are 15 residues in the CDR3. V lost 3 bases and J 3 bases, leaving 15 bases between the germline ends. Germline lookup yields CDR1 KGHSH and CDR2 LQKENI. As DNA, the CDR3 is TGTGCCAGCTCACCTTCCGGACTAAGGGACTACGAGCAGTACGTC. Amino acid sequence: CASSPSGLRDYEQYV.

The rearrangement joins TRBV7-9 to TRBJ2-3; 9 bases are a match to TRBD2. With 4 bases clipped from V and 3 bases from J, the junction kept 11 bases outside the gene matches. There are 17 residues in the CDR3. Germline loops: CDR1 SEHNR, CDR2 FQNEAQ (reference sequence). The CDR3 protein is CASSSRVAGAGTDTQYF. CDR3 DNA sequence: TGTGCCAGCAGCTCGCGAGTAGCGGGAGCCGGAACAGATACGCAGTATTTT.

This sequence joins TRBV5-4 and TRBJ2-1; 9 bases are a match to TRBD1. From germline, CDR1 is SGHNT and CDR2 YYREEE (reference sequence). V lost 6 bases and J lost 4; bases outside the gene matches: 8. The CDR3 length is 15 residues. CDR3 residues: CASTSRDREYNEQFF. The CDR3 region has the DNA TGTGCCAGCACTTCCCGGGACAGGGAATACAATGAGCAGTTCTTC.

The rearrangement uses TRBV7-2 and TRBJ2-7; D possibly corresponds to TRBD1 (6 bases). Trimming stripped 1 base from V and 6 bases from J, with 16 bases between. Germline V CDR1 and CDR2: SGHTA, FQGNSA. The CDR3 has 15 amino acids. Here the CDR3 reads CASSLDLAGVREQYF. The CDR3 nucleotides are TGTGCCAGCAGCTTAGACCTGGCAGGGGTACGCGAGCAGTACTTC.

Here the CDR3 reads CSVGDRLFSYEQYF. The DNA of the CDR3 is TGCAGCGTTGGGGACAGGTTATTCTCCTACGAGCAGTACTTC. The chain couples TRBV29-1 to TRBJ2-7, with 8 bases aligning to TRBD1. The CDR3 spans 14 residues. Looked up from germline, CDR1 is SQVTM and CDR2 is ANQGSEA. The J segment lost 0 bases and the V segment lost 4 bases, leaving 5 bases of the junction unmatched.

This clone was counted a few times. The chain is built from TRBV7-9 and TRBJ2-1; a possible D gene is TRBD2 (5 bases). The CDR3 length is 16 residues. Germline V gene sequence: CDR1 SEHNR, CDR2 FQNEAQ (reference sequence). The V end lost 5 bases, the J end lost 0 bases, and 14 bases lay between the germline ends. CDR3: CASSPRAVLSYNEQFF. The CDR3 DNA sequence: TGTGCCAGCAGCCCGCGAGCGGTCCTCTCCTACAATGAGCAGTTCTTC.

This clone was seen only once. The chain uses TRBV28 and TRBJ2-3; 7 bases are shared with TRBD2. The V segment lost 5 bases and the J segment 5 bases; nucleotides outside the gene matches: 7. The CDR3 extends over 14 amino acids. CDR1 MDHEN and CDR2 SYDVKM come from the germline V gene. CDR3 residues: CASSLTSEEDTQYF. CDR3 nucleotides: TGTGCCAGCAGTCTTACTAGCGAGGAAGATACGCAGTATTTT.

This clone showed up just once. This chain joins TRBV5-1 and TRBJ2-3; no clear D gene. V was clipped by 4 bases and J by 6 bases, with 6 bases between them. This CDR3 has 11 residues. The V gene's germline CDR1 is SGHRS and CDR2 YFSETQ. This chain's CDR3 is CASSAGDTQYF. CDR3 bases: TGCGCCAGCAGCGCCGGGGATACGCAGTATTTT.

The genes are TRBV5-1 and TRBJ2-5; no clear D. Looked up from germline, CDR1 is SGHRS and CDR2 is YFSETQ. The ends were cut back, 0 bases at V and 4 bases at J, with 7 bases in the middle. There are 13 residues in the CDR3. CDR3 sequence reads: CASSLVPGETQYF. The CDR3 coding sequence is TGCGCCAGCAGCTTGGTTCCAGGAGAGACCCAGTACTTC.

The chain carries TRBV20-1 and TRBJ2-5; D might be TRBD1 (5 bases). CDR1 DFQATT and CDR2 SNEGSKA come from the germline V gene (reference sequence). V was trimmed by 2 bases and J by 5 bases, leaving 6 bases between them. The CDR3 has 11 amino acids. The CDR3 spells CSARSGETQYF. In nucleotides, the CDR3 is TGCAGTGCTAGATCAGGGGAGACCCAGTACTTC.

V usage is TRBV29-1 and J usage is TRBJ2-1; TRBD1 might be the D (6 bases). Germline V gene data show CDR1 as SQVTM and CDR2 as ANQGSEA. The CDR3 has 13 residues. Trimming removed 4 bases at V and 12 bases at J, with 19 bases between. CDR3 loop: CSVGTAVGGWQFF. The CDR3, as DNA: TGCAGCGTTGGGACAGCCGTAGGTGGGTGGCAGTTCTTC.

This clone was recorded a few times. The gene calls are TRBV19 and TRBJ2-3; D may be TRBD2 (6 bases). The CDR3 is 14 residues long. The germline V gene encodes CDR1 LNHDA and CDR2 SQIVND (reference sequence). Trimming shortened V by 6 bases and J by 6 bases, and 16 bases separated the two germline ends. In DNA form, the CDR3 reads TGTGCCAGTAGCGACCAAGCGGGCCAGGATACGCAGTATTTT. Translated: CASSDQAGQDTQYF.

This rearrangement joins TRBV14 to TRBJ2-1, with TRBD2 as a possible D gene (6 bases). Germline V CDR1 and CDR2: SGHDN, FVKESK. This CDR3 is 18 amino acids long. The V end lost 4 bases, the J end lost 8 bases, and 27 bases lay between the germline ends. The CDR3 is CASSPLSGEIPPEHEQFF. As DNA, the CDR3 is TGTGCCAGCAGCCCTTTGTCGGGGGAGATACCCCCGGAGCATGAGCAGTTCTTC. Together with reference TRBV14 and TRBJ2-1, the CDR3 gives the full variable domain: EAGVTQFPSHSVIEKGQTVTLRCDPISGHDNLYWYRRVMGKEIKFLLHFVKESKQDESGMPNNRFLAERTGGTYSTLKVQPAELEDSGVYFCASSPLSGEIPPEHEQFFGPGTRLTVL.

This clone was detected only a few times. The V gene is TRBV5-6, the J gene TRBJ1-5; no reliable D call. Germline V CDR1 and CDR2: SGHDT, YYEEEE. The CDR3 extends over 14 amino acids. Trimming left V 0 bases short and J 3 bases short, with 7 bases between. As DNA, the CDR3 is TGTGCCAGCAGCTTGGACGGGTTCAATCAGCCCCAGCATTTT. It is translated as CASSLDGFNQPQHF.

V usage is TRBV27 and J usage is TRBJ2-7, with TRBD2 as a possible D gene (5 bases). Germline V gene sequence: CDR1 MNHEY, CDR2 SMNVEV (reference sequence). V was clipped by 1 base and J by 0 bases, with 19 bases between them. This CDR3 contains 18 residues. The CDR3 sequence: CASSLFSGDGLFSYEQYF. DNA for the CDR3: TGTGCCAGCAGTTTATTCAGCGGAGACGGATTATTCTCCTACGAGCAGTACTTC.

The gene calls are TRBV11-3 and TRBJ2-7; maybe TRBD2 (5 bases). The germline V gene has CDR1 SGHNT and CDR2 YENEEA. With 1 base removed from V and 6 bases from J, the gap between germline ends came to 7 bases. This CDR3 spans 12 amino acids. In nucleotides, the CDR3 is TGTGCCAGCAGCTTAGGCGAGGGCGAGCAGTACTTC. It codes for CASSLGEGEQYF.

The V and J genes are TRBV27 and TRBJ1-1, with 7 bases aligning to TRBD1. Germline CDR1 is MNHEY and CDR2 is SMNVEV (reference sequence). V lost 7 bases, J lost 7 bases, and 12 bases stayed unmatched. The CDR3 totals 14 residues. CDR3 in DNA: TGTGCCAGCACCAAGACAGGGTATGGAAGTGAAGCTTTCTTT. As protein: CASTKTGYGSEAFF.

This clone was detected only once. V gene TRBV9 combines with J gene TRBJ2-1; a weak D match, TRBD2 (6 bases). This CDR3 has 14 residues. Trimming left V 2 bases short and J 0 bases short, with 6 bases between. Germline V CDR1 and CDR2: SGDLS, YYNGEE. As DNA, the CDR3 is TGTGCCAGCAGCGTGACTAGCTCCTACAATGAGCAGTTCTTC. It specifies CASSVTSSYNEQFF.

CDR3: CASSSLAGRGEQYF. CDR3 sequence (DNA): TGTGCCAGCAGCTCCCTAGCGGGGAGGGGCGAGCAGTACTTC. The rearrangement joins TRBV11-2 to TRBJ2-7; 9 positions agree with TRBD2. Trimming took 4 bases from V and 6 from J; bases not matched to a gene: 7. From germline, CDR1 is SGHAT and CDR2 FQNNGV. CDR3 length: 14 residues.

The genes are TRBV10-3 and TRBJ1-1; 7 positions agree with TRBD1. CDR3 length: 15 residues. With 3 bases clipped from V and 3 bases from J, the junction kept 7 bases outside the gene matches. Germline assignment: CDR1 ENHRY and CDR2 SYGVKD. The CDR3 here is CAISDKGAGDTEAFF. In DNA form, the CDR3 reads TGTGCCATCAGTGACAAGGGGGCCGGGGACACTGAAGCTTTCTTT.

This clone appeared a single time. The chain combines TRBV27 with TRBJ2-1; possible D gene TRBD1, 5 bases. Trimming cost V 6 bases and J 1 base, with 10 bases left between them. Germline V gene sequence: CDR1 MNHEY, CDR2 SMNVEV (reference sequence). This CDR3 contains 14 residues. CDR3 region: CASSTQGSYNEQFF. In DNA, the CDR3 is TGTGCCAGCAGCACCCAGGGTTCCTACAATGAGCAGTTCTTC.